This T cell receptor (beta chain) was captured by sequencing in a study of circulating CD8 cells and anti-PD-1 response in melanoma. Live CD3+CD8+TCRalphabeta+ cells were sorted into four subsets by PD-1 and/or TIGIT. This CDR3 region has 12 residues. The V gene's germline CDR1 is MDHEN and CDR2 SYDVKM. Trimming shortened V by 6 bases and J by 6 bases, and 12 bases separated the two germline ends. This clonotype rates as medium-sized. TCR libraries were prepared from approximately 15 ng of total RNA with the QIAseq Immune Repertoire TCR panel. MiXCR, run by TCRdb on the reads, gives a single entry per CDR3 protein. The profile covers about 530 distinct CDR3 sequences, with approximately 6.7% appearing a single time and roughly 29% taken by the ten largest.

The origin of this receptor is a human donor with melanoma. V is TRBV28 and J is TRBJ2-7; D is ambiguous. The source material was CD8+ T cells from PBMCs, sampled at baseline or after one month of anti-PD-1 therapy (not recorded which). This CDR3 reads CASSLGEGEQYF. The CDR3 DNA is TGTGCCAGCAGCCTAGGAGAAGGCGAGCAGTACTTC. Full variable domain (remainder filled in from reference TRBV28 and TRBJ2-7): DVKVTQSSRYLVKRTGEKVFLECVQDMDHENMFWYRQDPGLGLRLIYFSYDVKMKEKGDIPEGYSVSREKKERFSLILESASTNQTSMYLCASSLGEGEQYFGPGTRLTVT.